A selection of T cell receptor beta chains follows, all from one sample in a study of blood T cells in healthy people across ages. In TCRdb, the 5' RACE reads were re-called with MiXCR into one record per CDR3 protein. The top ten clones hold 20% to 25% of a sample with roughly 790,000 distinct CDR3 sequences, roughly 47% of them seen once. Sequencing was performed on blood. The receptors come from a woman aged 60-75 years in good health. The CDR3 runs from the conserved cysteine through the conserved F or W. The order of the fields is V gene, CDR3 protein.

TRBV24-1 | CATEPQSNQPQHF
TRBV6-5 | CASSYRFRGGANVLTF
TRBV3-1 | CASSQGIEVEQYF
TRBV6-1 | CASSGTSGRVFSTDTQYF
TRBV7-2 | CASSLTGTRFNEQFF
TRBV7-7 | CASSPGLARETQYF
TRBV20-1 | CSARDIRTGGSGELFF
TRBV7-9 | CASSILAGQETQYF
TRBV19 | CASSIGASGGNEQFF
TRBV28 | CASGTSRRREQFF
TRBV4-1 | CASSQPEWETQYF
TRBV6-6 | CASGYGGQLSYEQYF
TRBV11-2 | CASSETSENEQYF
TRBV9 | CASSVRLAGTQYF
TRBV20-1 | CSARGTSGGDEQFF
TRBV10-2 | CASSDAGQGGGYTF
TRBV20-1 | CSATGGAHTDTQYF
TRBV27 | CACSLRGQGSYTF
TRBV20-1 | CSAEGLAGDNEQFF